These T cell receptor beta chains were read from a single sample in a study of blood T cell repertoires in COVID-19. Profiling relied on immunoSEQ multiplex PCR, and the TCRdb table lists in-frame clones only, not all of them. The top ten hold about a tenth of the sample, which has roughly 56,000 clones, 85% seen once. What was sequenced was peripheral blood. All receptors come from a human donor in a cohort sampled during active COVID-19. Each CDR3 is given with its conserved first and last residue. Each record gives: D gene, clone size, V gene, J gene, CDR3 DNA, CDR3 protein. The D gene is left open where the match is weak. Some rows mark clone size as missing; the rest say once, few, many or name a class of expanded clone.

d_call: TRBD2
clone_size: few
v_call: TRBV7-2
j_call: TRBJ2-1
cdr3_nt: TGTGCCAGCAGCTTAGTTCGGGAGGGGAGTAATGAGCAGTTCTTC
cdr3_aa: CASSLVREGSNEQFF

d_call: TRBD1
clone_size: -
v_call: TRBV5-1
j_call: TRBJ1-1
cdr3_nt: TGCGCCAGCAGCTCTGGACAGGGGATGAACACTGAAGCTTTCTTT
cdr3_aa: CASSSGQGMNTEAFF

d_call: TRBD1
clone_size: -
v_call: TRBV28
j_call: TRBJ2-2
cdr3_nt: TGTGCCAGCAGCCCCGGGACAGCGAACACCGGGGAGCTGTTTTTT
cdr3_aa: CASSPGTANTGELFF

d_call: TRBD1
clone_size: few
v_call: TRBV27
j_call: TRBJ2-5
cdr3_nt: TGTGCCAGCAGTCTCCGGGACAGTCTACAAGAGACCCAGTACTTC
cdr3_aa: CASSLRDSLQETQYF

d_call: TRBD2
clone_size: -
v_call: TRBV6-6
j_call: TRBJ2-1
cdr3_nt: TGTGCCAGCAGGACGACCCTCAGCGGGAGGGCCAATGAGCAGTTCTTC
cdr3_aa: CASRTTLSGRANEQFF

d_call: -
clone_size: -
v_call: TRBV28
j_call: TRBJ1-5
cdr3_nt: TGTGCCAGCAGTTTATTTCACAGATATAGCAATCAGCCCCAGCATTTT
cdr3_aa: CASSLFHRYSNQPQHF

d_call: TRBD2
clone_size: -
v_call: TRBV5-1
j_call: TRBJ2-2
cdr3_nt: TGCGCCAGCAGCTTGGGGACTAGCGGGACCCTCACCGGGGAGCTGTTTTTT
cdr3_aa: CASSLGTSGTLTGELFF

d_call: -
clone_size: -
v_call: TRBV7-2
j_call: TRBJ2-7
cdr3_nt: TGTGCCAGCAGCTTAAGGGGTGAGGTCTACGAGCAGTACTTC
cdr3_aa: CASSLRGEVYEQYF

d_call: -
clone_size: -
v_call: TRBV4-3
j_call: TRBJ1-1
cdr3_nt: TGCGCCAGCAGCCTCTCCCAGTCGGGAGCTGAAGCTTTCTTT
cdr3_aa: CASSLSQSGAEAFF

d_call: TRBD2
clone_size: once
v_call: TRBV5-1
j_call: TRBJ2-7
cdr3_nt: TGCGCCAGCAGCTACGGGACTAGCAAGGACGAGCAGTACTTC
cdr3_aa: CASSYGTSKDEQYF

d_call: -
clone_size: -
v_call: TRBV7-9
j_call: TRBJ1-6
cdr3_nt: TGTGCCAGCAGCTCCTCGTCGGTTAGCTCCTATAATTCACCCCTCCACTTT
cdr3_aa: CASSSSSVSSYNSPLHF

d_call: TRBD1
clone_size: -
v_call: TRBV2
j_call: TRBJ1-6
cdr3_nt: TGTGCCAGCAGGCGGGACAGCGGCTCACCCCTCCACTTT
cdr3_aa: CASRRDSGSPLHF

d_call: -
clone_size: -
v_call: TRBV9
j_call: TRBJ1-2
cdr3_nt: TGTGCCAGCAGCCTCTACTCCGGGACACCCTATGGCTACACCTTC
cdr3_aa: CASSLYSGTPYGYTF

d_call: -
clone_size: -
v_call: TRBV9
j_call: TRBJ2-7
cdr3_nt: TGTGCCAGCAGCACTGGACGCTTGGGAGATTACGAGCAGTACTTC
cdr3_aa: CASSTGRLGDYEQYF

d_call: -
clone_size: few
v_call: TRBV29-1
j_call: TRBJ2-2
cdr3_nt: TGCAGCGTCCTCTTGGCGGTGAACACCGGGGAGCTGTTTTTT
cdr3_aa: CSVLLAVNTGELFF

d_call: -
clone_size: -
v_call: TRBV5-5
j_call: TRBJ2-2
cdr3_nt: TGTGCCAGCAGCCCCAGGGACACCGGGGAGCTGTTTTTT
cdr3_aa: CASSPRDTGELFF

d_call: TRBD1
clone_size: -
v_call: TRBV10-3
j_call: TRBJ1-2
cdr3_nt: TGTGCCATCAGCCAGGGGGCGTACTATGGCTACACCTTC
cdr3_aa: CAISQGAYYGYTF

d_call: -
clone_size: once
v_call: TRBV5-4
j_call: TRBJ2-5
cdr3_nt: TGTGCCAGCAGCTTGGCCGCCAGCGGTAAAGAGACCCAGTACTTC
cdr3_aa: CASSLAASGKETQYF

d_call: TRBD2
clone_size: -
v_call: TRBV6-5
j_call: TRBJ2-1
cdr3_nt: TGTGCCAGCAGTCAGTGGCCTAGCGGGAGTAATGAGCAGTTCTTC
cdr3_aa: CASSQWPSGSNEQFF

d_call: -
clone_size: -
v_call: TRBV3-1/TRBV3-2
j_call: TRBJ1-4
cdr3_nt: TGTGCCAGCAGCCAAGACTCTTCCGGGACTAATGAAAAACTGTTTTTT
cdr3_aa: CASSQDSSGTNEKLFF

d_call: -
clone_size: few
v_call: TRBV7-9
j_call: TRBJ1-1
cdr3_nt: TGTGCCAGCAGCTTAGACAGGCCCACTGAAGCTTTCTTT
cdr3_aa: CASSLDRPTEAFF

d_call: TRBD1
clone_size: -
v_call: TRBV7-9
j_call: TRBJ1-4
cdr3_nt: TGTGCCAGCAGCAAGGACAGGGGGCCTGAAAAACTGTTTTTT
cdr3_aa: CASSKDRGPEKLFF

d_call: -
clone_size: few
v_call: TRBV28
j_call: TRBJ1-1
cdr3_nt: TGTGCCAGCAGTCCCGGGACACCTCTTAACACTGAAGCTTTCTTT
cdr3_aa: CASSPGTPLNTEAFF

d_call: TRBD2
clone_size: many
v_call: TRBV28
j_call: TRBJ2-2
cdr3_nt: TGTGCCAGCAGTCCCGGCGGGGGGCCAAACACCGGGGAGCTGTTTTTT
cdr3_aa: CASSPGGGPNTGELFF

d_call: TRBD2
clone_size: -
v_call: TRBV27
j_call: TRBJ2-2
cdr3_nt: TGTGCCAGCAGTTTAGTCGGGGGACTAATGAACACCGGGGAGCTGTTTTTT
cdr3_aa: CASSLVGGLMNTGELFF

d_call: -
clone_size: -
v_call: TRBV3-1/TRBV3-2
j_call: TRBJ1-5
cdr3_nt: TGTGCCAGCAGTCAAGGCGGGTGGGCCAATCAGCCCCAGCATTTT
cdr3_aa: CASSQGGWANQPQHF

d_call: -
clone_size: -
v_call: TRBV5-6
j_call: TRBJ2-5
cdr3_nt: TGTGCCAGCAGCTCACCCCCGGGACTGGGAGTATTGAGGGCAGAGACCCAGTACTTC
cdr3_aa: CASSSPPGLGVLRAETQYF

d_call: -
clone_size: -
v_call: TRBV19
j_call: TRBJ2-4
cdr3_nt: TGTGCCAGTAAAAAAAAGGGCAGGGAAAACATTCAGTACTTC
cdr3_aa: CASKKKGRENIQYF

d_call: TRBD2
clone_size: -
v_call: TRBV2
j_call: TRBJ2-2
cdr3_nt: TGTGCCAGCCGGGGGCTAGCGGGAAGGACCGGGGAGCTGTTTTTT
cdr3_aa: CASRGLAGRTGELFF

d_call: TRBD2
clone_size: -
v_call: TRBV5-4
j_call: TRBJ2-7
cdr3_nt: TGTGCCAGCAGCAAACAACTAGCGGGAGAAAACGAGCAGTACTTC
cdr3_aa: CASSKQLAGENEQYF

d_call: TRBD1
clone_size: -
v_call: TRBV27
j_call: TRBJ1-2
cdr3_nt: TGTGCCAGCAGTCCGACATCCGGGACAGGGGTTTTTGGCTACACCTTC
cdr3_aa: CASSPTSGTGVFGYTF

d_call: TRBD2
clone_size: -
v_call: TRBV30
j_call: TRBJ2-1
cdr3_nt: TGTGCCTGGGCGCCGGACGGCGGGGGGTTCTTGAGAGAGCAGTTCTTC
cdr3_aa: CAWAPDGGGFLREQFF

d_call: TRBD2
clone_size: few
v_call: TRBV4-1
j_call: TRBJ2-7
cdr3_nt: TGCGCCAGCAGCCAAGCTGGGACTAGCGGGAGGGCCGGGTACGAGCAGTACTTC
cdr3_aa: CASSQAGTSGRAGYEQYF

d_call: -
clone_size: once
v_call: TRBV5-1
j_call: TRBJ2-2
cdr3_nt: TGCGCCAGCAGCTTGAGAGACACCGGGGAGCTGTTTTTT
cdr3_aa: CASSLRDTGELFF

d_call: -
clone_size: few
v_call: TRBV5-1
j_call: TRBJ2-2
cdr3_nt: TGCGCCACCCGAGACAAGAACACCGGGGAGCTGTTTTTT
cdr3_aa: CATRDKNTGELFF

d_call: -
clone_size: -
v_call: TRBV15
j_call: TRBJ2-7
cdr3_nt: TGTGCCACCAGTAGACAGGCCGGCGAGCAGTACTTC
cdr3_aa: CATSRQAGEQYF

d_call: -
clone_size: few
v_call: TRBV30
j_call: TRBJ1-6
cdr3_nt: TGTGCCTGGAGTTTCCAGGGGAACGCACCCCTCCACTTT
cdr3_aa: CAWSFQGNAPLHF

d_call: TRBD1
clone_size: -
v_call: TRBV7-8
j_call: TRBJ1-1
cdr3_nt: TGTGCCAGCAGCTTAGGGGGGACAGGGGACACTGAAGCTTTCTTT
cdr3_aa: CASSLGGTGDTEAFF

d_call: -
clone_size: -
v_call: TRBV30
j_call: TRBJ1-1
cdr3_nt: TGTGCCTGGACGGAGGAAAACACTGAAGCTTTCTTT
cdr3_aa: CAWTEENTEAFF

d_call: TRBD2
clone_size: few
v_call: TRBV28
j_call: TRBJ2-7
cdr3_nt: TGTGCCAGCAGTTTTATGGCTAGCGGGGACTACGAGCAGTACTTC
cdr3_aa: CASSFMASGDYEQYF

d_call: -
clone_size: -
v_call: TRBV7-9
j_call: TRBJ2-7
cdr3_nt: TGTGCCAGCAGCTCCCCTTCCTCCTACGAGCAGTACTTC
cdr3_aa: CASSSPSSYEQYF

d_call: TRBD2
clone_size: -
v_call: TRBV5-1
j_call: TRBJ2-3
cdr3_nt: TGCGCCAGCTTGCGGGGGGGTAGCACAGATACGCAGTATTTT
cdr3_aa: CASLRGGSTDTQYF